Presented here are 15 T cell receptor beta chains from one specimen sequenced in a study of early T cells in non-severe SARS-CoV-2 infection. Using its own MiXCR run on the 5' RACE reads, TCRdb lists one record per CDR3 protein. Found here are 57,000 or so distinct CDR3 sequences, around 12% of them singletons; the top ten hold approximately 4.8%. The specimen was whole blood. Receptors were obtained from an adult who was a healthcare worker with PCR-confirmed SARS-CoV-2 infection or an uninfected control (not recorded which).

This clonotype was counted many times. The chain combines TRBV2 with TRBJ1-6, with 7 nucleotides matching TRBD1. CDR1 SNHLY and CDR2 FYNNEI come from the germline V gene. CDR3 length: 14 amino acids. J gave up 9 bases and V 4 bases, and 6 bases lay outside the gene matches. As DNA, the CDR3 is TGTGCCAGCAGTGGGGACAGAGAGACTTCACCCCTCCACTTT. Translation: CASSGDRETSPLHF.

This clonotype was recorded many times. The chain couples TRBV29-1 to TRBJ1-2; 8 nucleotides align to TRBD1. The ends lost 0 bases at V and 3 bases at J; junction bases unmatched: 6. The CDR3 has 15 amino acids. Germline V lookup: CDR1 SQVTM, CDR2 ANQGSEA. CDR3 region: CSVEDTDREYYGYTF. CDR3 bases: TGCAGCGTTGAAGACACGGACAGGGAATACTATGGCTACACCTTC.

The gene calls are TRBV13 and TRBJ2-5, with 12 bases aligning to TRBD2. The V segment lost 1 base and the J segment 3 bases; nucleotides outside the gene matches: 3. There are 16 residues in the CDR3. From germline, CDR1 is PRHDT and CDR2 FYEKMQ (reference sequence). This CDR3 reads CASSLELAGGKETQYF. The CDR3 DNA follows: TGTGCCAGCAGCTTAGAACTAGCGGGAGGAAAAGAGACCCAGTACTTC.

This chain connects TRBV7-8 to TRBJ2-1, with 10 bases that match TRBD2. Trimming cost V 3 bases and J 5 bases; bases outside gene matches: 7. The CDR3 is made up of 16 amino acids. CDR1 SGHVS and CDR2 FQNEAQ come from the germline V gene. The CDR3 DNA reads as TGTGCCAGCAGCTTCCCCACTAGCGGGGTTGACAATGAGCAGTTCTTC. This translates into CASSFPTSGVDNEQFF.

This sequence joins TRBV7-8 and TRBJ2-7; TRBD2 agrees at 9 bases. Looked up from germline, CDR1 is SGHVS and CDR2 is FQNEAQ. V lost 4 bases to trimming and J lost 3 bases; unmatched junction nucleotides: 10. The CDR3 length is 16 residues. The CDR3 sequence: CASSYSGVAGVYEQYF. The CDR3 bases are TGTGCCAGCAGCTACTCTGGGGTAGCGGGAGTCTACGAGCAGTACTTC.

The rearrangement links TRBV2 to TRBJ1-2; TRBD1 matches 10 bases. CDR1 and CDR2 (germline): SNHLY, FYNNEI. The trim removed 6 bases at V and 3 bases at J, leaving 1 base unmatched. CDR3 length equals 13 residues. CDR3 in amino acids: CASSGQGDYGYTF. The CDR3 coding sequence is TGTGCCAGCAGCGGACAGGGGGACTATGGCTACACCTTC.

This clonotype was counted at least ten times. The chain recombines TRBV28 with TRBJ1-5; D gene unclear. CDR1 and CDR2 from the germline V gene are MDHEN and SYDVKM. V was clipped by 5 bases and J by 0 bases, with 11 bases between them. This CDR3 has 15 amino acids. CDR3 protein: CASSRTGYSNQPQHF. CDR3 DNA sequence: TGTGCCAGCAGTCGGACGGGTTATAGCAATCAGCCCCAGCATTTT.

This chain uses TRBV6-6 with TRBJ2-5, with a tentative D call TRBD1 (6 bases). Germline-derived CDR1 and CDR2 are MNHNY and SVGAGI (reference sequence). V shed 4 bases and J shed 4 bases, with 10 bases lying between them. The CDR3 sequence is 13 residues long. CDR3 coding DNA: TGTGCCAGCAGTTTGGGGGCGGGAGAGACCCAGTACTTC. It codes for CASSLGAGETQYF.

This chain joins TRBV28 and TRBJ1-2; 7 bases match TRBD1. Germline V gives CDR1 MDHEN, CDR2 SYDVKM. The CDR3 runs to 14 residues. V shed 6 bases, J shed 7 bases, and the junction held 11 bases outside the gene matches. CDR3 sequence reads: CASRMTGRSFGYTF. CDR3 bases: TGTGCCAGCAGGATGACAGGGCGATCTTTTGGCTACACCTTC.

This clonotype was counted a few times. The chain employs TRBV6-1 and TRBJ2-5; tentative D call: TRBD2 (5 bases). This CDR3 has 14 amino acids. V shed 7 bases and J shed 3 bases, with 15 bases lying between them. Germline CDR1 reads MNHNS; CDR2 reads SASEGT. CDR3 loop: CASTGLAPEETQYF. The CDR3 region has the DNA TGTGCCAGCACCGGTTTAGCGCCGGAAGAGACCCAGTACTTC.

This clonotype has at least ten counts. The DNA of the CDR3 is TGTGCCAGCAGCTTAGATCTCCCTACTAGAGGGGGTACAGATACGCAGTATTTT. This sequence encodes CASSLDLPTRGGTDTQYF. J is TRBJ2-3 and V is TRBV11-2; TRBD1 might be the D (6 bases). This CDR3 spans 18 amino acids. Germline CDR1 reads SGHAT; CDR2 reads FQNNGV. V was trimmed by 0 bases and J by 3 bases, leaving 19 bases between them.

DNA for the CDR3: TGTGCCAGCAGCGTAGGGACTCTGCCGCACGACTTGAAGTTCTTC. Translating gives CASSVGTLPHDLKFF. The J gene is TRBJ2-1, the V gene TRBV9; TRBD2 is a possible D gene (5 bases). Germline V gene lookup returns CDR1 SGDLS and CDR2 YYNGEE. The ends were cut back, 0 bases at V and 14 bases at J, with 21 bases in the middle. The CDR3 loop spans 15 amino acids.

In this sample, this clonotype turned up a few times. V usage is TRBV6-6 and J usage is TRBJ1-1; tentative D call: TRBD1 (5 bases). Germline V gene lookup returns CDR1 MNHNY and CDR2 SVGAGI (reference sequence). Trimming pared 2 bases from V and 5 bases from J, leaving 15 bases between. There are 15 residues in the CDR3. The CDR3 DNA reads TGTGCCAGCAGTTACGGGGCCGGGGGGAGGACTGAAGCTTTCTTT. This sequence encodes CASSYGAGGRTEAFF.

This clonotype was observed a handful of times. The CDR3 region has the DNA TGCAGTGCCGCCGGCCTGAGGGACACTGAAGCTTTCTTT. Protein product: CSAAGLRDTEAFF. The rearrangement links TRBV20-1 to TRBJ1-1; D is ambiguous. The length of the CDR3 is 13 residues. Per germline, CDR1 DFQATT and CDR2 SNEGSKA (reference sequence). V shed 6 bases and J shed 3 bases, with 14 bases lying between them.

This clonotype came up many times. This chain connects TRBV6-1 to TRBJ1-5; possibly TRBD1 for D (5 bases). V lost 2 bases and J lost 6, with 11 bases in between. The CDR3 extends over 14 amino acids. CDR1 MNHNS and CDR2 SASEGT come from the germline V gene. This CDR3 reads CASSEFLGVQPQHF. The CDR3 DNA reads TGTGCCAGCAGTGAATTCTTAGGGGTTCAGCCCCAGCATTTT.